Listed below are T cell receptor beta chains from one sample, sequenced in a study of blood T cell repertoires in COVID-19. TCRdb keeps only in-frame clones here, not all; method: immunoSEQ multiplex PCR. Among 180,000 or so clones, over 80% were seen once, and the ten largest hold 10% to 15%. Sequences were obtained from PBMCs or T cells enriched from blood (not recorded which). All receptors derive from a woman aged 55-70 years who had recovered from COVID-19. Each CDR3 is given with its conserved first and last residue. Fields, in order: J gene, clone size, CDR3 length, D gene, V gene, CDR3 DNA, CDR3 protein. A D gene is named only where the DNA matches it firmly. Size is omitted from some rows. Given values are once, few, many or a class for expanded clones.

TRBJ2-1,-,14,-,TRBV6-5,TGTGCCAGCAGTTACGATTTGTCTAACAATGAGCAGTTCTTC,CASSYDLSNNEQFF
TRBJ2-7,-,12,-,TRBV29-1,TGCAGCGTTGGCGACTTTTCCTACGAGCAGTACTTC,CSVGDFSYEQYF
TRBJ2-5,-,15,TRBD1,TRBV11-1,TGTGCCAGCAGCCCCGACAGGGGGGCCATCGGGACCCAGTACTTC,CASSPDRGAIGTQYF
TRBJ1-1,-,13,-,TRBV10-3,TGTGCCACCGCGGCCGTGGAGGACACTGAAGCTTTCTTT,CATAAVEDTEAFF
TRBJ2-2,once,16,-,TRBV9,TGTGCCAGCAGCGGAAACAGGCACTCGAACACCGGGGAGCTGTTTTTT,CASSGNRHSNTGELFF
TRBJ2-1,-,15,-,TRBV12-5,TGTGCTAGTGGTTTCGAGGGGGTCTCCTACAATGAGCAGTTCTTC,CASGFEGVSYNEQFF
TRBJ1-3,-,16,-,TRBV4-1,TGCGCCAGCAGCCTTTACTCAAGACAGGCGGGAAACACCATATATTTT,CASSLYSRQAGNTIYF
TRBJ2-7,-,13,-,TRBV19,TGTGCCAGTAGTAGGGGACACCCCTACGAGCAGTACTTC,CASSRGHPYEQYF
TRBJ1-3,-,14,-,TRBV6-1,TGTGCCAGCAGTGAGGGGCGCTCTGGAAACACCATATATTTT,CASSEGRSGNTIYF
TRBJ1-2,-,13,TRBD1,TRBV27,TGTGCCAGCAGTGTACAGGGGAACTATGGCTACACCTTC,CASSVQGNYGYTF
TRBJ1-4,-,16,-,TRBV27,TGTGCCAGCAGTTCGATTAGGGCAGGGGTTTTTGAAAAACTGTTTTTT,CASSSIRAGVFEKLFF
TRBJ1-4,-,16,TRBD1,TRBV5-1,TGCGCCAGCAGCGCTGGGACAGCCTCTGTTGATGAAAAACTGTTTTTT,CASSAGTASVDEKLFF
TRBJ1-6,-,15,-,TRBV27,TGTGCCAGCAGAGGGGGGGCGCGCAATAATTCACCCCTCCACTTT,CASRGGARNNSPLHF
TRBJ2-7,-,14,TRBD2,TRBV28,TGTGCCAGCAATAGTCCGGGGGGATACTACGAGCAGTACTTC,CASNSPGGYYEQYF
TRBJ2-7,-,15,TRBD1,TRBV2,TGTGCCAGCAGTGACCTCAGACAGGGTTCCTACGAGCAGTACTTC,CASSDLRQGSYEQYF
TRBJ1-3,-,16,TRBD1,TRBV6-5,TGTGCCAGCAGTTACTCTGGACAGGGGGCCGGAAACACCATATATTTT,CASSYSGQGAGNTIYF
TRBJ2-1,-,13,TRBD2,TRBV10-3,TGTGCCATCAGTGTCGCGGGGGACAATGAGCAGTTCTTC,CAISVAGDNEQFF
TRBJ1-5,few,15,TRBD1,TRBV19,TGTGCCAGTAGTATAGGGACAGGACAAAATCAGCCCCAGCATTTT,CASSIGTGQNQPQHF
TRBJ1-4,-,15,TRBD1,TRBV28,TGTGCCAGCCGGACAGGGGGCGCGACTAATGAAAAACTGTTTTTT,CASRTGGATNEKLFF
TRBJ1-1,-,15,TRBD1,TRBV6-5,TGTGCCAGCAGTTACTCGGGACAGGGGCCCGCTGAAGCTTTCTTT,CASSYSGQGPAEAFF